This T cell receptor (beta chain) is from a study of response to subunit inactivated influenza vaccine (dated by TCRdb to the late 2010s). Concerning the study at large: The study used deep quantitative T cell receptor repertoire profiling to track responses to a trivalent subunit inactivated influenza vaccine.

A word on this clonotype: This receptor's antigen is unknown. No base-level quality is on record; no much larger clone is a single base apart.

CDR1 and CDR2 are drawn from the germline V gene (reference sequence): LNHDA, SQIVND. V is pared back by 6 bases and J by 4 bases, with 12 bases lying between the germline termini. The CDR3, from cysteine to phenylalanine, totals 13 residues. Here the CDR3 DNA is all that survives: 39 bases in frame from base 1. Summary of the overall study and its limitations: It was suggested by the authors that each seasonal influenza vaccination may recruit only a limited number of new T cells.

The library was made by RT-PCR. The data were produced on an Illumina HiSeq 2500. TCRdb trimmed public reads at Q25 via fastp, called clones via MiXCR and kept in-frame beta chains. Rows are unified per CDR3 protein, each entry keeping the most common DNA and genes. For this sample there are 700,000 to 900,000 distinct CDR3 sequences; 21% appear just once. Of the sample, roughly 10% is held by the ten largest clones. Recombination joined TRBV19 with TRBJ1-1; a weak D assignment points to TRBD1 (5 bases agree). Here the sequenced sample was PBMCs from blood, taken 4 to 6 days after vaccination. The receptor's source is a man aged 50-60 years who received an inactivated influenza vaccine. Donor details come from another sample of the same person, matched by shared clones. The sequenced DNA: TGTGCCAGTAGGGTAATGGGGGGCACTGAAGCTTTCTTT. It is translated as CASRVMGGTEAFF.